The clone carrying this TCR beta chain was observed many times. What it binds is unknown. This record belongs to a study of T cells in Graves' hyperthyroidism and ophthalmopathy. This CDR3 has 16 residues. Germline V gene sequence: CDR1 LNHNV, CDR2 YYDKDF (reference sequence). V lost 0 bases and J lost 3, with 11 bases in between. What was amplified from RNA transcripts were TCR beta CDR3 regions. Carried out on the TCR CDR3, a first-round RT-PCR used the HTBI primer set. TCRdb reprocessed the multiplex PCR reads with MiXCR, giving one entry per CDR3 protein. The sample lists 750,000 to 900,000 distinct CDR3 sequences, around 38% seen once, with approximately 10% in the top ten. Points from the study as a whole: Most expanded thyroid clonotypes above 0.001 recurred in blood.

This sequence was found in a man younger than 30 with Graves' hyperthyroidism. The chain couples TRBV15 to TRBJ2-2; D unclear. Sample: blood. The DNA for the CDR3 is TGTGCCACCAGCAGAGATCGGCGCAGCTACACCGGGGAGCTGTTTTTT. It yields the protein CATSRDRRSYTGELFF.